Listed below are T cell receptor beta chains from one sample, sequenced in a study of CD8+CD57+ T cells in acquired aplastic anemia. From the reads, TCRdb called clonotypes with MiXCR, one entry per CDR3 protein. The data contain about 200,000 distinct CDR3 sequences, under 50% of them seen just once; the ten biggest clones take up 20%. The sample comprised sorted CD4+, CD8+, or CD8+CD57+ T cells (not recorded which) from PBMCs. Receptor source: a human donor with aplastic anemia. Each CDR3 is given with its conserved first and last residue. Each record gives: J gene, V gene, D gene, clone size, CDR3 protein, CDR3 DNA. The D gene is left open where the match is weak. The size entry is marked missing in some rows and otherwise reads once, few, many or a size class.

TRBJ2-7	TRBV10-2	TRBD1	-	CASTGGLYYEQYF	TGCGCCAGCACAGGGGGCCTCTACTACGAGCAGTACTTC
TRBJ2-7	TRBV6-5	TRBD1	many	CASSYGTGGSEQYF	TGTGCCAGCAGTTACGGGACAGGGGGCTCCGAGCAGTACTTC
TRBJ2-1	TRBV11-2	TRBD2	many	CASSLGAAGGGHEQFF	TGTGCCAGCAGCTTAGGTGCAGCGGGGGGGGGCCATGAGCAGTTCTTC
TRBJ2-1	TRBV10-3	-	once	CAISVELPSSYNEQFF	TGTGCCATCAGTGTGGAACTCCCGAGCTCCTACAATGAGCAGTTCTTC
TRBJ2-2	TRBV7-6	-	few	CASSLVRPSNTGELFF	TGTGCCAGCAGCTTAGTCAGGCCATCGAACACCGGGGAGCTGTTTTTT
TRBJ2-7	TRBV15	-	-	CATSRGQPGPGAYEQYF	TGTGCCACCAGCAGAGGCCAACCGGGTCCCGGAGCCTACGAGCAGTACTTC
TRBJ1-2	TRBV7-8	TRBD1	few	CASSSPGQGVEGYTF	TGTGCCAGCAGCTCCCCGGGACAGGGGGTAGAGGGCTACACCTTC
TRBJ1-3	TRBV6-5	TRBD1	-	CASSYDRALAGNTIYF	TGTGCCAGCAGTTACGACAGGGCACTAGCTGGAAACACCATATATTTT
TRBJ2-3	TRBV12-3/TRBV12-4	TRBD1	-	CASKPGQGWAEATQYF	TGTGCCAGCAAACCCGGACAGGGATGGGCTGAAGCTACGCAGTATTTT
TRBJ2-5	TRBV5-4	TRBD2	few	CASKFERGGQETQYF	TGTGCCAGCAAGTTCGAGCGGGGGGGTCAAGAGACCCAGTACTTC
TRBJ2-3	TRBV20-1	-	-	CSDPLKRATDTQYF	TGCAGTGACCCGCTGAAGCGAGCCACAGATACGCAGTATTTT
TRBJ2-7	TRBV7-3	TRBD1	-	CASSLTPSDRGREQYF	TGTGCCAGCAGCTTAACCCCCTCGGACAGGGGGCGCGAGCAGTACTTC
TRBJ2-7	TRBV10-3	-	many	CAISEYEGPYEQYF	TGTGCCATCAGTGAGTACGAGGGCCCCTACGAGCAGTACTTC
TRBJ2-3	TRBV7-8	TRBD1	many	CASSLDRESTDTQYF	TGTGCCAGCAGCTTGGACAGGGAGAGCACAGATACGCAGTATTTT
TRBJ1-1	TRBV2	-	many	CASSPLDALNTEAFF	TGTGCCAGCAGTCCCCTCGATGCTCTGAACACTGAAGCTTTCTTT
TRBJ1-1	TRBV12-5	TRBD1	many	CASGFTGGTEAFF	TGTGCTAGTGGTTTTACAGGGGGGACTGAAGCTTTCTTT
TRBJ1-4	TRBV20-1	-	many	CSARGDGLTNEKLFF	TGCAGTGCTAGAGGGGACGGCTTGACTAATGAAAAACTGTTTTTT
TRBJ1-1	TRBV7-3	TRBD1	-	CASSPKGQGLNTEAFF	TGTGCCAGCAGCCCGAAGGGACAGGGTTTGAACACTGAAGCTTTCTTT
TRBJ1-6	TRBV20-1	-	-	CSAREAGRIHNSPLHF	TGCAGTGCTAGAGAGGCGGGACGGATACATAATTCACCCCTCCACTTT
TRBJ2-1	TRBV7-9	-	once	CASSLDGGPSHNEQFF	TGTGCCAGCAGCTTAGACGGGGGGCCATCACACAATGAGCAGTTCTTC
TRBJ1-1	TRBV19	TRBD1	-	CASRVRGGAGDTEAFF	TGTGCCAGTAGGGTTCGAGGGGGCGCAGGGGACACCGAAGCTTTCTTT
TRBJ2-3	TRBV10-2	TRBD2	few	CASRTSGGGDTQYF	TGCGCCAGCCGGACTAGCGGGGGGGGAGATACGCAGTATTTT
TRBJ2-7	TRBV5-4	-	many	CASSLRDGLSYEQYF	TGTGCCAGCAGCCTCCGGGACGGACTCTCCTACGAGCAGTACTTC
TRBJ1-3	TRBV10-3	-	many	CAISDSGDMGGNTIYF	TGTGCCATCAGTGATTCCGGGGATATGGGGGGAAACACCATATATTTT
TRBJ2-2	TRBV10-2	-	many	CASSLSQTGELFF	TGCGCCAGCAGTTTATCTCAGACCGGGGAGCTGTTTTTT
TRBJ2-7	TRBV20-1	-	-	CSAQVAYEQYF	TGCAGTGCTCAGGTTGCCTACGAGCAGTACTTC
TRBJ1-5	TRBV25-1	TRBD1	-	CASSGGQGEGQPQHF	TGTGCCAGCAGTGGAGGACAGGGCGAGGGTCAGCCCCAGCATTTT
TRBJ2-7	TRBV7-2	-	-	CASSITFGEQYF	TGTGCCAGCAGCATCACTTTTGGCGAGCAGTACTTC
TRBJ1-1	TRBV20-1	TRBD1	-	CSALDRAEAFF	TGCAGTGCTCTTGACAGGGCTGAAGCTTTCTTT
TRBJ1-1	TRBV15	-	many	CATSRDMGVGDTEAFF	TGTGCCACCAGCAGAGACATGGGGGTCGGGGACACTGAAGCTTTCTTT
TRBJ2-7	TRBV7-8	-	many	CASSLGQVFSYGYEQYF	TGTGCCAGCAGCCTCGGACAAGTGTTCTCCTATGGCTACGAGCAGTACTTC
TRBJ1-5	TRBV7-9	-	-	CASSLSGRVGQPQHF	TGTGCCAGCAGCTTATCTGGCAGGGTTGGTCAGCCCCAGCATTTT
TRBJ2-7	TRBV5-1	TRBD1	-	CASSVDRSIYEQYF	TGCGCCAGCAGCGTGGACAGGTCAATCTACGAGCAGTACTTC
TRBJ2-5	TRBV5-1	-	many	CASSTDLQETQYF	TGCGCCAGCAGCACAGACCTCCAAGAGACCCAGTACTTC
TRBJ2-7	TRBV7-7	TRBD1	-	CASSPGTEGYEQYF	TGTGCCAGCAGCCCCGGGACAGAGGGCTACGAGCAGTACTTC
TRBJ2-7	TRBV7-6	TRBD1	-	CASSHPGQGTGEQYF	TGTGCCAGCAGCCATCCGGGACAGGGCACCGGGGAGCAGTACTTC
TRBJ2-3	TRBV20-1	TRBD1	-	CSAREGDRDTDTQYF	TGCAGTGCTAGAGAAGGGGACAGGGACACAGATACGCAGTATTTT
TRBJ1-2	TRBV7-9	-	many	CASSVDTRGYGYTF	TGTGCCAGCTCAGTTGACACCCGAGGATATGGCTACACCTTC